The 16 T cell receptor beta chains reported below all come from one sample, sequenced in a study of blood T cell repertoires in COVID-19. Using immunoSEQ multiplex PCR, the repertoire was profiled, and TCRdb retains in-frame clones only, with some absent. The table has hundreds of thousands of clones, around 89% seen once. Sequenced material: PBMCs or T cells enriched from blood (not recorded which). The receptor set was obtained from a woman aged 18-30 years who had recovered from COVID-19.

The CDR3 reads CASSATWNTEAFF. CDR3 DNA: TGTGCCAGCAGCGCTACGTGGAACACTGAAGCTTTCTTT. V gene TRBV11-2 combines with J gene TRBJ1-1; D unresolved. This CDR3 contains 13 residues. The germline V gene has CDR1 SGHAT and CDR2 FQNNGV. V was trimmed by 5 bases and J by 1 base, leaving 8 bases between them.

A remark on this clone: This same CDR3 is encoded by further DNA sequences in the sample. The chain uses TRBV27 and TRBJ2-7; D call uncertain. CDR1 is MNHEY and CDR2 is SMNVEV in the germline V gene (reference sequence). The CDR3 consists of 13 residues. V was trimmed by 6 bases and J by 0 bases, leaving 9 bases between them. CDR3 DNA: TGTGCCAGCAGCCTAGTGGCCTCCTACGAGCAGTACTTC. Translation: CASSLVASYEQYF.

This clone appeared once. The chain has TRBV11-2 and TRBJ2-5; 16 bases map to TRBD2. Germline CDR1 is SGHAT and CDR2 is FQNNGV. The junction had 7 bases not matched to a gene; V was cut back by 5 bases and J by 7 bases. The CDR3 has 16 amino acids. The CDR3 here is CASSPGTSGGAGTQYF. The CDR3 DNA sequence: TGTGCCAGCAGCCCCGGGACTAGCGGGGGGGCGGGGACCCAGTACTTC.

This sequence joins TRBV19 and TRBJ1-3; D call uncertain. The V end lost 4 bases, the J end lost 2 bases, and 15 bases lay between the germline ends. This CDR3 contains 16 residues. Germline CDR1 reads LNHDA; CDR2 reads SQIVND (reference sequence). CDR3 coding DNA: TGTGCCAGTAGTAGACCACCTAGCGGGCCTGGAAACACCATATATTTT. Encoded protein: CASSRPPSGPGNTIYF.

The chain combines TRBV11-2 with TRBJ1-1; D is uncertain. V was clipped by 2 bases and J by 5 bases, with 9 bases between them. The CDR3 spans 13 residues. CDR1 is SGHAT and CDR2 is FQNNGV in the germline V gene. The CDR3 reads CASSLSGETEAFF. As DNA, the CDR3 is TGTGCCAGCAGCTTAAGCGGTGAGACTGAAGCTTTCTTT.

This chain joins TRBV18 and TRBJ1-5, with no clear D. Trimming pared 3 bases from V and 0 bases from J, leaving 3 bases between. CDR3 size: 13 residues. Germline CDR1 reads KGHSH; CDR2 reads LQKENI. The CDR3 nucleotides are TGTGCCAGCTCACCCTTTAGCAATCAGCCCCAGCATTTT. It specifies CASSPFSNQPQHF.

This CDR3 reads CAWNGIPRNYGYTF. In DNA, the CDR3 is TGTGCCTGGAACGGGATACCGAGAAACTATGGCTACACCTTC. V is TRBV30 and J is TRBJ1-2; D is unresolved. V was pared by 4 bases and J by 2 bases, with 14 bases between. The CDR3 is 14 amino acids. In germline, CDR1 is GTSNPN, CDR2 SVGIG (reference sequence).

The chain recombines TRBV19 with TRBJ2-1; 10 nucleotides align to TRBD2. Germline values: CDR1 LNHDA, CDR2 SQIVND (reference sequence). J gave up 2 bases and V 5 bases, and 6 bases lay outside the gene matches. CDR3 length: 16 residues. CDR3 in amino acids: CASSLIAGGPYNEQFF. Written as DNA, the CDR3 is TGTGCCAGTAGTCTAATAGCGGGGGGCCCCTACAATGAGCAGTTCTTC.

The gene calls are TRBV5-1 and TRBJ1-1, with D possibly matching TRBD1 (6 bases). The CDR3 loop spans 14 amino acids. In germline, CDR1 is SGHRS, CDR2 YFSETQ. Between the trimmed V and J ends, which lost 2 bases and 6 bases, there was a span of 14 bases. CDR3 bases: TGCGCCAGCAGCTTTACACAGGGAAGAGCTGAAGCTTTCTTT. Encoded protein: CASSFTQGRAEAFF.

CDR3 DNA sequence: TGTGCCAGCAGCTTAGAACTCCTGGAGACCCAGTACTTC. It specifies CASSLELLETQYF. This chain connects TRBV11-2 to TRBJ2-5, with D hard to call. The germline V gene has CDR1 SGHAT and CDR2 FQNNGV. The CDR3 sequence is 13 residues long. V lost 0 bases and J 5 bases, leaving 7 bases between the germline ends. Variable domain in full (rest from reference TRBV11-2 and TRBJ2-5): EAGVAQSPRYKIIEKRQSVAFWCNPISGHATLYWYQQILGQGPKLLIQFQNNGVVDDSQLPKDRFSAERLKGVDSTLKIQPAKLEDSAVYLCASSLELLETQYFGPGTRLLVL.

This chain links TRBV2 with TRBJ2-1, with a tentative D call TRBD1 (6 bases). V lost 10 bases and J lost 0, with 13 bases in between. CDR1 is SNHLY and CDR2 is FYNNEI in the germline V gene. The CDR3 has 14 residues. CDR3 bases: TGTGCCAACACAGGACAGACCTCCTACAATGAGCAGTTCTTC. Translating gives CANTGQTSYNEQFF. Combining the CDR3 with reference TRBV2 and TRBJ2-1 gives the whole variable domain EPEVTQTPSHQVTQMGQEVILRCVPISNHLYFYWYRQILGQKVEFLVSFYNNEISEKSEIFDDQFSVERPDGSNFTLKIRSTKLEDSAMYFCANTGQTSYNEQFFGPGTRLTVL.

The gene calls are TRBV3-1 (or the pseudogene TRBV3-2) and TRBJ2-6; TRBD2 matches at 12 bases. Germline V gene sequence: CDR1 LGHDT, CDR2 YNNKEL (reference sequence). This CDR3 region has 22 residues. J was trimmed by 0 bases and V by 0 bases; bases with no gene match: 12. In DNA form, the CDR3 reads TGTGCCAGCAGCCAAGATCCTATACTAGCGGGGGGCGGAAGCTCTGGGGCCAACGTCCTGACTTTC. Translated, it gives CASSQDPILAGGGSSGANVLTF.

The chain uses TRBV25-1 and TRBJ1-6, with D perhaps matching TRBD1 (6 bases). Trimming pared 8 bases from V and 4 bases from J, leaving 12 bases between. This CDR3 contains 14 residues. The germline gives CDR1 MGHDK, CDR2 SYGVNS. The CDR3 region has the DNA TGTGCCAGCGGGGGGGCAGGTTATAATTCACCCCTCCACTTT. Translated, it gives CASGGAGYNSPLHF.

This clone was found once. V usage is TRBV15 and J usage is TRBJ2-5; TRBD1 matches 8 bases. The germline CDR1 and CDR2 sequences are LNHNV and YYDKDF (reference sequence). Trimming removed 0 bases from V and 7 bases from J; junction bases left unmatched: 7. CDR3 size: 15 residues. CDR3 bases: TGTGCCACCAGCAGAGATGTCACAGGGGGGAGGACCCAGTACTTC. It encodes CATSRDVTGGRTQYF.

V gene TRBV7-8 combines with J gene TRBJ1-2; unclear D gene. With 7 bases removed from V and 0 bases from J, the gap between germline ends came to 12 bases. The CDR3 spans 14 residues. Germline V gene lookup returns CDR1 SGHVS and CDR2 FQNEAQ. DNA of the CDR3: TGTGCCAGCACTAAGGAGCTCCCTAACTATGGCTACACCTTC. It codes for CASTKELPNYGYTF. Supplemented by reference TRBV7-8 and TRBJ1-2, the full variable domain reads GAGVSQSPRYKVAKRGQDVALRCDPISGHVSLFWYQQALGQGPEFLTYFQNEAQLDKSGLPSDRFFAERPEGSVSTLKIQRTQQEDSAVYLCASTKELPNYGYTFGSGTRLTVV.

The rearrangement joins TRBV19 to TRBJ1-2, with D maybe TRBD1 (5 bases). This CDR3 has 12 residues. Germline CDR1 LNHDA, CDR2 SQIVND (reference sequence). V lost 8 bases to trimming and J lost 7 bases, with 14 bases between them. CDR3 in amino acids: CASGTQAGGYTF. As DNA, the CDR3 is TGTGCCAGTGGGACTCAAGCAGGTGGCTACACCTTC.